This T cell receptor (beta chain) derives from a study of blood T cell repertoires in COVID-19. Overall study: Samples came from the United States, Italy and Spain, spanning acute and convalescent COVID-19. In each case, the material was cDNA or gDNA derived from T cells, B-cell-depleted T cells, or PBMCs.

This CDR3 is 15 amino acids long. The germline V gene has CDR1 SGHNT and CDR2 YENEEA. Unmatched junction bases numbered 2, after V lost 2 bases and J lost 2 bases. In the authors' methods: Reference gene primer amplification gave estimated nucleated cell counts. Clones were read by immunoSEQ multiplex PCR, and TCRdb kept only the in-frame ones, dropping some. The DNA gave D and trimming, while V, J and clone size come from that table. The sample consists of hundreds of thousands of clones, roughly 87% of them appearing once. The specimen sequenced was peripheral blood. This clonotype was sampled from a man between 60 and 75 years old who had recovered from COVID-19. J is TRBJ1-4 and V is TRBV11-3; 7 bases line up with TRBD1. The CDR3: CASSLSGQTNEKLFF. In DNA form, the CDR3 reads TGTGCCAGCAGCTTATCGGGACAGACTAATGAAAAACTGTTTTTT.